The sequence of this TCR beta chain was determined in a study of blood T cell repertoires in COVID-19. Study-wide context: Donors in the United States, Italy and Spain gave samples during acute or convalescent COVID-19.

In the source study's methods: Reference gene primer amplification gave nucleated cell count estimates. Only in-frame clones appear in the TCRdb table, and some are missing; sequencing was by immunoSEQ multiplex PCR. The V and J calls and clone size come from that table; D and trimming were worked out from the DNA. Among 330,000 or so clones listed, about nine tenths were seen once. Participant reports of clinical history set cohort assignment. V lost 2 bases, J lost 1 base, and 24 bases lay in between. The CDR3 is made up of 21 amino acids. Germline CDR1 is LNHNV and CDR2 is YYDKDF (reference sequence).

The V and J genes are TRBV15 and TRBJ2-6; maybe TRBD1 (5 bases). The clonotype was recovered from a woman in her twenties or thirties who had been exposed to COVID-19. Sample: PBMCs or T cells enriched from blood (not recorded which). CDR3 DNA: TGTGCCACCAGCAGATCCCTCGACAGTCTCCGGTTGACGTCTGGGGCCAACGTCCTGACTTTC. The encoded protein is CATSRSLDSLRLTSGANVLTF.